The 20 T cell receptor beta chains in this list originate from one sample, sequenced in a study of blood T cell repertoires in COVID-19. Sequenced by immunoSEQ multiplex PCR; TCRdb stores in-frame clones only, minus some. Of around 310,000 clones in the sample, about 91% were seen once. The sequenced sample consisted of PBMCs or T cells enriched from blood (not recorded which). The receptors here all came from a woman aged 35 to 49 who had recovered from COVID-19.

This chain joins TRBV12-5 and TRBJ2-2; D ambiguous. The CDR3 runs to 13 residues. Germline CDR1 reads LGHNT; CDR2 reads FRNRAP. Trimming stripped 6 bases from V and 7 bases from J, with 12 bases between. CDR3 coding DNA: TGTGCTAGTGGCCGGTCCCCTGACGGGGAGCTGTTTTTT. This gives the protein CASGRSPDGELFF.

This rearrangement joins TRBV2 to TRBJ2-7; 9 positions agree with TRBD1. The CDR3 contains 14 residues. Germline CDR1 is SNHLY and CDR2 is FYNNEI. J lost 6 bases, V lost 7 bases, and 10 bases had no gene match. In DNA form, the CDR3 reads TGTGCCAGCATGACGGGACAGGGTCTCTCCGAGCAGTACTTC. Translated, it gives CASMTGQGLSEQYF.

The rearrangement uses TRBV19 and TRBJ2-1, with 9 nucleotides matching TRBD2. CDR1 LNHDA and CDR2 SQIVND come from the germline V gene (reference sequence). The V gene end was trimmed by 3 bases and the J gene end by 4 bases; junction bases not matched to a gene: 4. The CDR3 loop spans 15 amino acids. CDR3 DNA: TGTGCCAGTAGTATGGGGCTAGCGGGGTACAATGAGCAGTTCTTC. Translated, it gives CASSMGLAGYNEQFF.

The rearrangement links TRBV6-1 to TRBJ2-7; TRBD1 matches at 10 bases. This CDR3 is 13 amino acids long. Germline trimming cut 3 bases from V and 7 bases from J; bases unmatched to any gene: 3. The V gene's germline CDR1 is MNHNS and CDR2 SASEGT. CDR3 protein: CASSEGQGREQYF. The CDR3, as DNA: TGTGCCAGCAGTGAGGGACAGGGGAGAGAGCAGTACTTC.

This clone was observed once. The gene calls are TRBV5-1 and TRBJ2-1; 9 bases are shared with TRBD2. Germline V gene lookup returns CDR1 SGHRS and CDR2 YFSETQ. Losses at the gene ends were 0 bases for V and 9 bases for J; bases not matched to a gene: 7. The CDR3 runs 15 residues. CDR3 loop: CASSLVSSGEGEQFF. In DNA, the CDR3 is TGCGCCAGCAGCTTGGTGTCTAGCGGGGAGGGTGAGCAGTTCTTC.

The CDR3, as DNA: TGCGCCAGCAGCAGGGGGCCCGCAACTAATGAAAAACTGTTTTTT. Its translation: CASSRGPATNEKLFF. The rearrangement joins TRBV5-1 to TRBJ1-4; 7 nucleotides line up with TRBD1. The CDR3 covers 15 residues. In germline, CDR1 is SGHRS, CDR2 YFSETQ. V dropped 4 bases and J dropped 0; count of bases not matched to a gene: 3. The full variable domain, with the rest looked up from reference TRBV5-1 and TRBJ1-4, is KAGVTQTPRYLIKTRGQQVTLSCSPISGHRSVSWYQQTPGQGLQFLFEYFSETQRNKGNFPGRFSGRQFSNSRSEMNVSTLELGDSALYLCASSRGPATNEKLFFGSGTQLSVL.

The chain employs TRBV18 and TRBJ2-5; no definite D call. V was clipped by 5 bases and J by 0 bases, with 4 bases between them. Germline V gives CDR1 KGHSH, CDR2 LQKENI. This CDR3 contains 12 residues. CDR3 bases: TGTGCCAGCTCAGCGTACCAAGAGACCCAGTACTTC. It translates to CASSAYQETQYF.

This chain joins TRBV30 and TRBJ2-1; 13 positions agree with TRBD2. Germline V gene sequence: CDR1 GTSNPN, CDR2 SVGIG (reference sequence). With 6 bases clipped from V and 5 bases from J, the junction kept 10 bases outside the gene matches. The CDR3 loop spans 16 amino acids. The CDR3 DNA sequence: TGTGCCTGCCCAAAAGGACTAGCGGGAGTCAACAATGAGCAGTTCTTC. Amino acid sequence: CACPKGLAGVNNEQFF. Filled out from reference TRBV30 and TRBJ2-1, the complete variable domain reads SQTIHQWPATLVQPVGSPLSLECTVEGTSNPNLYWYRQAAGRGLQLLFYSVGIGQISSEVPQNLSASRPQDRQFILSSKKLLLSDSGFYLCACPKGLAGVNNEQFFGPGTRLTVL.

The chain combines TRBV18 with TRBJ2-1, with D perhaps TRBD1 (6 bases). The CDR3 has 18 amino acids. CDR1 is KGHSH and CDR2 is LQKENI in the germline V gene. Deletions cut 4 bases from V and 0 bases from J, with 19 bases between. CDR3 loop: CASSRQSGQTGSYNEQFF. The CDR3 nucleotides are TGTGCCAGCTCACGCCAATCCGGACAGACTGGCTCCTACAATGAGCAGTTCTTC.

The chain carries TRBV12-3 or TRBV12-4 and TRBJ2-1, with no clear D. CDR3 length: 12 amino acids. Trimming cost V 2 bases and J 15 bases, with 14 bases left between them. The CDR3: CASSLPRGRRFF. CDR3 DNA: TGTGCCAGCAGTTTACCGCGCGGAAGGAGGTTCTTC.

The chain links TRBV6-6 to TRBJ1-2; weak D call: TRBD1 (5 bases). The length of the CDR3 is 15 residues. V lost 6 bases, J lost 1 base, and 15 bases lay in between. Germline V gives CDR1 MNHNY, CDR2 SVGAGI (reference sequence). CDR3 DNA sequence: TGTGCCAGCAGAAGGCGCCCGACAGTTAACTATGGCTACACCTTC. It codes for CASRRRPTVNYGYTF.

V usage is TRBV5-1 and J usage is TRBJ2-5, with 8 positions matching TRBD2. CDR1 and CDR2 from the germline V gene are SGHRS and YFSETQ. V trimming: 1 base; J trimming: 2 bases; junction bases outside the gene matches: 4. This CDR3 region has 15 residues. CDR3 protein: CASSLQRGSQETQYF. Written as DNA, the CDR3 is TGCGCCAGCAGCTTGCAGCGGGGGAGTCAAGAGACCCAGTACTTC.

The V and J genes are TRBV5-1 and TRBJ2-7; possible D gene TRBD1, 6 bases. V dropped 0 bases and J dropped 4 bases, with 14 bases sitting between them. This CDR3 is 15 amino acids long. Germline loops: CDR1 SGHRS, CDR2 YFSETQ. Here the CDR3 reads CASSLEGTPTYEQYF. CDR3 sequence (DNA): TGCGCCAGCAGCTTGGAGGGGACACCTACTTACGAGCAGTACTTC. The full variable domain, its missing parts supplied by reference TRBV5-1 and TRBJ2-7, is KAGVTQTPRYLIKTRGQQVTLSCSPISGHRSVSWYQQTPGQGLQFLFEYFSETQRNKGNFPGRFSGRQFSNSRSEMNVSTLELGDSALYLCASSLEGTPTYEQYFGPGTRLTVT.

The chain is built from TRBV15 and TRBJ1-4; unclear D gene. The V end was cut by 3 bases, the J end by 7 bases, with 15 bases between. Germline CDR1 reads LNHNV; CDR2 reads YYDKDF (reference sequence). CDR3 length: 15 residues. The CDR3 DNA reads as TGTGCCACCAGCAGGGGGAGCGGGTCGGGTGAAAAACTGTTTTTT. As protein: CATSRGSGSGEKLFF.

The chain couples TRBV23-1 to TRBJ1-4; D may be TRBD1 (6 bases). TRBV23-1 belongs to the ORF category, with a function that is uncertain. Between the trimmed V and J ends, which lost 0 bases and 6 bases, there was a span of 14 bases. The CDR3 runs to 16 residues. As DNA, the CDR3 is TGCGCCAGCAGTCAATCCGCAGGAAAGGGGGATGAAAAACTGTTTTTT. Its translation is CASSQSAGKGDEKLFF.

The chain has TRBV30 and TRBJ1-3, with D possibly being TRBD1 (6 bases). V shed 0 bases and J shed 4 bases, with 10 bases lying between them. CDR1 is GTSNPN and CDR2 is SVGIG in the germline V gene (reference sequence). The CDR3 spans 14 residues. CDR3 in DNA: TGTGCCTGGAGTGTGGGGGGGCAAGGAAACACCATATATTTT. Translated: CAWSVGGQGNTIYF.

The genes are TRBV2 and TRBJ2-7; 8 bases line up with TRBD1. The trim removed 0 bases at V and 0 bases at J, leaving 7 bases unmatched. The CDR3 consists of 17 residues. Per the germline V gene, CDR1 is SNHLY and CDR2 is FYNNEI. CDR3 coding DNA: TGTGCCAGCAGTGAAGCAGAAGGACAGGGCAGCTCCTACGAGCAGTACTTC. This sequence encodes CASSEAEGQGSSYEQYF.

The genes are TRBV19 and TRBJ1-2; tentatively, D is TRBD1 (6 bases). The germline V and J ends were trimmed by 6 bases and 4 bases, with 18 bases remaining between them. The CDR3 contains 15 residues. The germline gives CDR1 LNHDA, CDR2 SQIVND (reference sequence). The CDR3 reads CASSLEGGRGYGYTF. CDR3 nucleotide sequence: TGTGCCAGTAGCCTGGAGGGGGGGCGCGGCTATGGCTACACCTTC.

The chain combines TRBV25-1 with TRBJ2-7, with D unresolved. V dropped 1 base and J dropped 3 bases, with 10 bases sitting between them. Looked up from germline, CDR1 is MGHDK and CDR2 is SYGVNS. The CDR3 has 14 residues. In DNA form, the CDR3 reads TGTGCCAGCAGTGAATCTAGGAAGGACTACGAGCAGTACTTC. Translating gives CASSESRKDYEQYF.

About this clone: One end of the junction varies from germline; a read error may be responsible. The rearrangement links TRBV27 to TRBJ2-1, with 9 bases that match TRBD1. The germline V gene has CDR1 MNHEY and CDR2 SMNVEV (reference sequence). This CDR3 contains 13 residues. CDR3 residues: CAISRTGGTEQFF. CDR3 nucleotide sequence: TGTGCCATCAGTCGAACAGGGGGCACGGAGCAGTTCTTC.